The T cell receptor (beta chain) under discussion was sequenced for a study of breast tumors, draining lymph nodes, adjacent tissues. Study results and caveats: The data were judged consistent with most tumor T cells coming from lymph node and expanding in tumor. Luminal-like breast cancer showed significantly greater tumor-nontumor repertoire similarity than basal-like breast cancer did. That most tumor T cells come from lymph nodes remained unproven. Tumor TCR diversity was below lymph nodes but above nontumor tissue.

The CDR3 covers 15 residues. V gave up 4 bases and J gave up 5 bases; unmatched junction bases: 8. TCRdb itself ran the multiplex PCR reads through MiXCR, one entry per CDR3 protein. The table shows roughly 80,000 distinct CDR3 sequences, with approximately 19% occurring only once. This clonotype has a count of ten or more. Its target is unknown. Breast cancer patients provided tissue from their axillary draining lymph nodes. Sequencing was done on a sample of axillary lymph node tissue. The clonotype comes from a female donor with breast cancer. Some clones in this sample may be carry-over from other donors' samples. The chain employs TRBV12-3 or TRBV12-4 and TRBJ2-1, with TRBD2 identical over 7 bases. The CDR3 region is CASSSGGGANNEQFF. In nucleotides, the CDR3 is TGTGCCAGCAGTTCCGGCGGGGGAGCAAACAATGAGCAGTTCTTC.